The source of this T cell receptor beta chain is a study of CD8+CD57+ T cells in acquired aplastic anemia. Overall study context: The sorted CD4+ and CD8+ cells yielded an average around 3 ug of DNA. Healthy donors gave about 10.8 million reads on average for CD4+ cells.

Genomic DNA templated the TCR beta VDJ and CDR3 profiling. TCRdb reprocessed the reads via MiXCR and lists one record per CDR3 protein. Among roughly 80,000 distinct CDR3 sequences listed, more than 40% were seen once. In its sample, this clonotype was seen many times. Antigen: not known. Study findings and constraints: Shared by patients and controls, almost 30 CD8+ CDR3s were abundant in patients.

Germline V gene data show CDR1 as MGHDK and CDR2 as SYGVNS. The V gene end was trimmed by 4 bases and the J gene end by 3 bases; junction bases not matched to a gene: 1. This CDR3 has 14 amino acids. The TCR was taken from a human donor in good health, serving as a control. The V and J genes are TRBV25-1 and TRBJ2-3; 10 positions match TRBD2. The sample consisted of sorted CD4+, CD8+, or CD8+CD57+ T cells (not recorded which) from PBMCs. The CDR3 region has the DNA TGTGCCAGCAGTGCTAGCGGGAGTACAGATACGCAGTATTTT. Protein sequence: CASSASGSTDTQYF.